This T cell receptor beta chain came from a study of cytomegalovirus exposure and HLA in healthy donors. The study ran its PCR with 60 Vbeta and 13 Jbeta primers. The protocol was immunoSEQ multiplex PCR, while the TCRdb copy is restricted to in-frame clones and leaves out a portion. The table shows about 150,000 clones, with approximately 80% occurring only once. The CDR3 loop spans 14 amino acids. Germline CDR1 and CDR2: SEHNR and FQNEAQ (reference sequence). Trimming pared 5 bases from V and 3 bases from J, leaving 12 bases between. The rearrangement uses TRBV7-9 and TRBJ2-3; a possible D gene is TRBD1 (5 bases). The sequencing sample was made of PBMCs. This clonotype was sampled from a man aged 25 to 40 in good health and CMV-seropositive. For the CDR3, the DNA is TGTGCCAGCAGCCCACAGGCAGGGACAGATACGCAGTATTTT. Translating gives CASSPQAGTDTQYF.